Presented here are 31 T cell receptor beta chains from one specimen sequenced in a study of blood T cell repertoires in COVID-19. Produced via immunoSEQ multiplex PCR; TCRdb's table is partial and in-frame only. This sample yields 370,000 or so clones, of which 80% to 90% are seen a single time; 1% to 1.5% belongs to the top ten. The sample consisted of PBMCs or T cells enriched from blood (not recorded which). The receptors here all came from a young man who had recovered from COVID-19.

This chain links TRBV11-3 with TRBJ2-1; 7 bases fit TRBD2. Losses at the gene ends were 3 bases for V and 9 bases for J; bases not matched to a gene: 11. Germline V gives CDR1 SGHNT, CDR2 YENEEA. This CDR3 has 15 amino acids. The CDR3 reads CASSLWGREVSEQFF. CDR3 nucleotides: TGTGCCAGCAGCTTGTGGGGGAGGGAGGTTAGTGAGCAGTTCTTC.

This clone was detected a few times. The chain links TRBV7-8 to TRBJ1-2; the match to TRBD1 covers 8 bases. Germline CDR1 and CDR2: SGHVS and FQNEAQ. V trimming: 3 bases; J trimming: 8 bases; junction bases outside the gene matches: 8. The CDR3 has 14 residues. The chain's CDR3 is CASSLGQDSWGYTF. DNA for the CDR3: TGTGCCAGCAGCTTGGGACAGGACTCGTGGGGCTACACCTTC.

A single count supports this clone. This sequence joins TRBV12-3 or TRBV12-4 and TRBJ2-1; TRBD1 agrees at 7 bases. J lost 14 bases, V lost 3 bases, and 4 bases had no gene match. This CDR3 contains 11 residues. The CDR3 nucleotides read TGTGCCAGCAGTTTGCAGGGGGAGAAGTTCTTC. Amino acid sequence: CASSLQGEKFF.

With respect to this clone: The junction and the germline gene differ at one end; a read error may be behind it. J is TRBJ1-1 and V is TRBV6-5, with D possibly TRBD1 on 5 matching bases. The CDR3 consists of 13 residues. Germline V gene data show CDR1 as MNHEY and CDR2 as SVGAGI. The CDR3 region has the DNA TGTGCCAGCAGTCCCGTGGGGCAGGCTGAGGCTTTCTTT. It translates to CASSPVGQAEAFF.

Comments on this clone: Distinct nucleotide sequences in the sample also encode this CDR3. The chain carries TRBV7-9 and TRBJ2-5; TRBD1 might be the D (7 bases). CDR1 and CDR2 (germline): SEHNR, FQNEAQ (reference sequence). The CDR3 spans 12 residues. Trimming shortened V by 4 bases and J by 5 bases, and 8 bases separated the two germline ends. The CDR3 protein is CASSSGGETQYF. The CDR3 bases are TGTGCCAGCAGCTCAGGGGGGGAGACCCAGTACTTC.

The J gene is TRBJ1-1, the V gene TRBV2; 8 positions match TRBD1. V was pared by 4 bases and J by 10 bases, with 2 bases of the junction left unmatched. Germline values: CDR1 SNHLY, CDR2 FYNNEI. The CDR3 extends over 11 amino acids. The CDR3 DNA reads as TGTGCCAGCAGTGTACAGGGGGGAGCTTTCTTT. Protein product: CASSVQGGAFF.

The chain recombines TRBV6-5 with TRBJ2-5; 9 nucleotides align to TRBD2. This CDR3 has 16 amino acids. J gave up 5 bases and V 0 bases, and 7 bases lay outside the gene matches. CDR1 MNHEY and CDR2 SVGAGI come from the germline V gene. CDR3 region: CASSYSGAGGRETQYF. CDR3 bases: TGTGCCAGCAGTTACTCGGGGGCGGGGGGGAGGGAGACCCAGTACTTC.

This clone was detected a few times. This chain connects TRBV20-1 to TRBJ1-2; D is undetermined. Germline V gives CDR1 DFQATT, CDR2 SNEGSKA (reference sequence). The V end lost 3 bases, the J end lost 4 bases, and 9 bases lay between the germline ends. The CDR3 runs 12 residues. The CDR3 spells CSASLRSYGYTF. In nucleotides, the CDR3 is TGCAGTGCTAGTTTGAGAAGCTATGGCTACACCTTC.

The gene calls are TRBV3-1 (or the pseudogene TRBV3-2) and TRBJ2-1; D unresolved. The CDR3 has 13 amino acids. CDR1 is LGHDT and CDR2 is YNNKEL in the germline V gene (reference sequence). V was trimmed by 3 bases and J by 4 bases, leaving 7 bases between them. Here the CDR3 reads CASSQGHYNEQFF. The CDR3 DNA is TGTGCCAGCAGCCAGGGCCATTACAATGAGCAGTTCTTC.

The rearrangement joins TRBV12-3 or TRBV12-4 to TRBJ1-1, with no clear D. Trimming removed 6 bases at V and 1 base at J, with 9 bases between. This CDR3 region has 13 residues. This CDR3 reads CASSRRGNTEAFF. The CDR3 nucleotides are TGTGCCAGCAGCAGACGAGGGAACACTGAAGCTTTCTTT.

The J gene is TRBJ2-7, the V gene TRBV20-1; D not certain. The germline CDR1 and CDR2 sequences are DFQATT and SNEGSKA (reference sequence). The CDR3 consists of 11 residues. Between the trimmed V and J ends, which lost 3 bases and 4 bases, there was a span of 7 bases. The CDR3 region is CSASRFYEQYF. CDR3 coding DNA: TGCAGTGCTAGCAGGTTTTACGAGCAGTACTTC.

This clone was observed once. This chain joins TRBV27 and TRBJ2-7; the match to TRBD2 covers 8 bases. Trimming at V came to 0 bases and at J to 6 bases, leaving 7 bases not matched to a gene. This CDR3 comprises 15 residues. Germline V gene lookup returns CDR1 MNHEY and CDR2 SMNVEV (reference sequence). CDR3 loop: CASSLSIGGALEQYF. The CDR3 region has the DNA TGTGCCAGCAGTTTATCGATCGGGGGGGCTCTCGAGCAGTACTTC.

This clone was seen a single time. The V and J genes are TRBV6-5 and TRBJ1-6; D remains ambiguous. V lost 0 bases and J 7 bases, leaving 7 bases between the germline ends. The CDR3 consists of 14 residues. CDR1 and CDR2 (germline): MNHEY, SVGAGI. The CDR3 reads CASSYSRENSPLHF. CDR3 bases: TGTGCCAGCAGTTACTCCCGGGAAAATTCACCCCTCCACTTT.

The V and J genes are TRBV30 and TRBJ1-2; tentatively, D is TRBD1 (5 bases). The germline V and J ends were trimmed by 1 base and 4 bases, with 13 bases remaining between them. The CDR3 has 14 residues. CDR1 and CDR2 (germline): GTSNPN, SVGIG (reference sequence). CDR3 sequence: CAWSEIAGIYGYTF. The CDR3 DNA follows: TGTGCCTGGAGTGAGATCGCAGGGATCTATGGCTACACCTTC.

This chain connects TRBV24-1 to TRBJ2-1; D is unresolved. Germline CDR1 reads KGHDR; CDR2 reads SFDVKD. This CDR3 is 16 amino acids long. Trimming took off 6 bases at V and 4 bases at J, with 18 bases between the two ends. The CDR3 DNA reads TGTGCCACCAGTTCGAATACCGGGTTCGATTACAATGAGCAGTTCTTC. Translation: CATSSNTGFDYNEQFF.

This clone appeared once. The V and J genes are TRBV4-1 and TRBJ1-2; unclear D gene. In germline, CDR1 is MGHRA, CDR2 YSYEKL. Between the trimmed V and J ends, which lost 0 bases and 4 bases, there was a span of 9 bases. The CDR3 extends over 14 amino acids. CDR3 DNA sequence: TGCGCCAGCAGCCAAGATCTTAGAGGCTATGGCTACACCTTC. This codes for CASSQDLRGYGYTF.

This clone was detected once. The chain combines TRBV6-5 with TRBJ1-2, with TRBD1 identical over 8 bases. The germline V gene has CDR1 MNHEY and CDR2 SVGAGI. J lost 5 bases, V lost 6 bases, and 8 bases had no gene match. The CDR3 covers 14 residues. The CDR3, as DNA: TGTGCCAGCAGGTCGATGGACAGGGTTTATGGCTACACCTTC. Translating it yields CASRSMDRVYGYTF.

J is TRBJ1-3 and V is TRBV12-3 or TRBV12-4; D call uncertain. The ends were cut back, 7 bases at V and 0 bases at J, with 7 bases in the middle. The CDR3 contains 13 residues. The CDR3 DNA reads TGTGCCAGCACTCACAGCTCTGGAAACACCATATATTTT. Amino acid sequence: CASTHSSGNTIYF.

This chain joins TRBV5-4 and TRBJ2-5; 8 nucleotides agree with TRBD2. This CDR3 comprises 13 residues. The trim removed 9 bases at V and 3 bases at J, leaving 7 bases unmatched. The germline gives CDR1 SGHNT, CDR2 YYREEE (reference sequence). Here the CDR3 DNA reads TGTGCCACCTTGTTCGGGGGGGAAGAGACCCAGTACTTC. It encodes CATLFGGEETQYF.

The chain has TRBV6-2 or TRBV6-3 and TRBJ1-5, with D possibly being TRBD1 (5 bases). The V gene's germline CDR1 is MNHEY and CDR2 SVGEGT. The CDR3 runs 13 residues. The V end was cut by 1 base, the J end by 4 bases, with 5 bases between. The CDR3 reads CASSYWTNQPQHF. The DNA for the CDR3 is TGTGCCAGCAGTTACTGGACAAATCAGCCCCAGCATTTT.

The chain employs TRBV4-3 and TRBJ1-1, with D possibly matching TRBD1 (5 bases). This CDR3 has 14 amino acids. The V and J ends lost 1 base and 0 bases respectively, with 6 bases between them. Germline CDR1 reads LGHNA; CDR2 reads YSLEER. The chain's CDR3 is CASSQGGVNTEAFF. CDR3 bases: TGCGCCAGCAGCCAAGGGGGGGTGAACACTGAAGCTTTCTTT.

The rearrangement uses TRBV19 and TRBJ2-1, with 8 bases lining up with TRBD2. The ends lost 4 bases at V and 2 bases at J; junction bases unmatched: 7. CDR3 size: 16 residues. Germline CDR1 LNHDA, CDR2 SQIVND (reference sequence). The CDR3 nucleotides read TGTGCCAGTAGTAGGAGTAGCGGGGATACCTACAATGAGCAGTTCTTC. Encoded protein: CASSRSSGDTYNEQFF.

Notes on this clone: One end of the junction is discordant with germline, which a read error may explain. V gene TRBV5-6 combines with J gene TRBJ1-6; TRBD1 aligns across 8 bases. This CDR3 comprises 14 residues. CDR1 is SGHDT and CDR2 is YYEEEE in the germline V gene. CDR3 amino acids: CASSLDRVNSPLHF. In nucleotides, the CDR3 is TGTGCCAGCAGTTTGGACAGGGTCAATTCACCCCTCCACTTT.

This clone was seen only a few times. The chain is built from TRBV19 and TRBJ2-1; TRBD1 matches 7 bases. V was clipped by 9 bases and J by 9 bases; unmatched bases: 5. There are 11 residues in the CDR3. Germline V gives CDR1 LNHDA, CDR2 SQIVND (reference sequence). The CDR3 coding sequence is TGTGCCAGCAGACAGGGCTCTGAGCAGTTCTTC. This translates into CASRQGSEQFF.

This clone was seen a handful of times. The rearrangement joins TRBV5-6 to TRBJ1-2; D ambiguous. The germline V and J ends were trimmed by 0 bases and 3 bases, with 9 bases remaining between them. The CDR3 consists of 14 residues. Germline V gene data show CDR1 as SGHDT and CDR2 as YYEEEE. CDR3 protein: CASSLVVSDYGYTF. For the CDR3, the DNA is TGTGCCAGCAGCTTGGTAGTATCCGACTATGGCTACACCTTC.

This chain links TRBV12-3 or TRBV12-4 with TRBJ2-1; the match to TRBD1 covers 9 bases. Trimming removed 8 bases from V and 5 bases from J; junction bases left unmatched: 4. The CDR3 sequence is 13 residues long. CDR3 bases: TGTGCCAGCGGACAGGGGCAAAACAATGAGCAGTTCTTC. It codes for CASGQGQNNEQFF.

The count of this clone is one. The chain couples TRBV6-1 to TRBJ1-5; 9 bases map to TRBD1. The V gene end was trimmed by 4 bases and the J gene end by 3 bases; junction bases not matched to a gene: 7. This CDR3 region has 16 residues. From germline, CDR1 is MNHNS and CDR2 SASEGT. Here the CDR3 reads CASSASGTGINQPQHF. As DNA, the CDR3 is TGTGCCAGCAGTGCATCAGGGACAGGGATCAATCAGCCCCAGCATTTT.

The chain uses TRBV5-5 and TRBJ1-4; no clear D. Germline lookup yields CDR1 SGHKS and CDR2 YYEKEE (reference sequence). The CDR3 runs 16 residues. Trimming removed 0 bases from V and 3 bases from J, with 12 bases in between. For the CDR3, the DNA is TGTGCCAGCAGCTTGGACCGGGTTGCAGCTAATGAAAAACTGTTTTTT. Its translation is CASSLDRVAANEKLFF.

This clone was recorded once. The rearrangement joins TRBV19 to TRBJ1-1; no definite D call. This CDR3 contains 13 residues. V shed 7 bases and J shed 2 bases, with 11 bases lying between them. Germline lookup yields CDR1 LNHDA and CDR2 SQIVND (reference sequence). The CDR3: CASKLVRNTEAFF. Here the CDR3 DNA reads TGTGCCAGTAAGTTGGTGCGAAACACTGAAGCTTTCTTT.

This clone was recorded only once. The genes are TRBV9 and TRBJ1-1, with no clear D. The length of the CDR3 is 13 residues. V lost 7 bases, J lost 1 base, and 11 bases lay in between. CDR1 and CDR2 from the germline V gene are SGDLS and YYNGEE. The CDR3 DNA sequence: TGTGCCAGCCAGCGAGAGGAGAACACTGAAGCTTTCTTT. Protein: CASQREENTEAFF.

This clone has a handful of counts. This chain connects TRBV5-4 to TRBJ2-1, with a possible D match to TRBD1 (6 bases). V was pared by 4 bases and J by 11 bases, with 16 bases between. This CDR3 contains 13 residues. CDR1 is SGHNT, CDR2 YYREEE, per germline (reference sequence). The CDR3 nucleotides are TGTGCCAGCAGCCTGGGGGCGACAATGAAGCAGTTCTTC. Its protein product is CASSLGATMKQFF.